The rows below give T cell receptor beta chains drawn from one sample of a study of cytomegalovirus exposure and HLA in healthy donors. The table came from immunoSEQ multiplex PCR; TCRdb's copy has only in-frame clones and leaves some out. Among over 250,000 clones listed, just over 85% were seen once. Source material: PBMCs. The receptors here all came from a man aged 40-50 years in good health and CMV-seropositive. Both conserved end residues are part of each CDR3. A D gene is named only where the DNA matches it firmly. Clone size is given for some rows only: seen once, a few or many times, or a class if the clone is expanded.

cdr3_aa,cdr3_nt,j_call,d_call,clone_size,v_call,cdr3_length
CASSHVGTGNEKLFF,TGCGCCAGCAGCCACGTAGGGACAGGGAATGAAAAACTGTTTTTT,TRBJ1-4,TRBD1,NA,TRBV4-1,15
CAISGTGGQEQYF,TGTGCCATCAGTGGTACAGGGGGCCAGGAGCAGTACTTC,TRBJ2-7,TRBD1,NA,TRBV10-3,13
CATSVSVAGGEETQYF,TGTGCCACCAGTGTCTCGGTAGCGGGAGGAGAAGAGACCCAGTACTTC,TRBJ2-5,TRBD2,NA,TRBV15,16
CASSTPDFTRGTEAFF,TGTGCCAGTAGTACCCCGGACTTTACCAGGGGGACTGAAGCTTTCTTT,TRBJ1-1,TRBD1,NA,TRBV19,16
CSVEGLAGVFYNEQFF,TGCAGCGTTGAGGGACTAGCGGGAGTCTTCTACAATGAGCAGTTCTTC,TRBJ2-1,TRBD2,once,TRBV29-1,16
CASSMGQGSYNEQFF,TGCGCCAGCAGCATGGGACAGGGGTCCTACAATGAGCAGTTCTTC,TRBJ2-1,TRBD1,NA,TRBV5-1,15
CASSQIQGYEQYF,TGTGCCAGCAGCCAGATACAGGGTTACGAGCAGTACTTC,TRBJ2-7,NA,NA,TRBV4-2,13
CASSFGGTGDEPQHF,TGCGCCAGCAGCTTTGGGGGGACAGGGGACGAGCCCCAGCATTTT,TRBJ1-5,TRBD1,NA,TRBV5-1,15
CASSQDRESSYEQYF,TGCGCCAGCAGCCAAGATCGGGAGAGCTCCTACGAGCAGTACTTC,TRBJ2-7,NA,NA,TRBV4-3,15
CASSQGPGGDQPQHF,TGCGCCAGCAGCCAAGGACCAGGGGGCGATCAGCCCCAGCATTTT,TRBJ1-5,TRBD1,NA,TRBV4-1,15
CASCRQGFNEKLFF,TGTGCCAGCTGTAGACAGGGCTTTAATGAAAAACTGTTTTTT,TRBJ1-4,TRBD1,few,TRBV6-5,14
CASSVGVGGPVWGYTF,TGTGCCAGCAGCGTAGGTGTCGGGGGGCCGGTGTGGGGCTACACCTTC,TRBJ1-2,NA,NA,TRBV9,16
CASSAQVNTEAFF,TGTGCCAGCAGCGCCCAGGTGAACACTGAAGCTTTCTTT,TRBJ1-1,NA,few,TRBV9,13
CASSLLFDEQFF,TGTGCCAGCAGTCTCCTATTTGATGAGCAGTTCTTC,TRBJ2-1,NA,once,TRBV6-1,12
CASGNRVNTEAFF,TGTGCCAGCGGCAACAGGGTGAACACTGAAGCTTTCTTT,TRBJ1-1,NA,NA,TRBV6-5,13
CSVEGQGGSYEQYF,TGCAGCGTTGAAGGACAGGGCGGTTCCTACGAGCAGTACTTC,TRBJ2-7,TRBD1,NA,TRBV29-1,14
CASSPRRGRLYEQYF,TGTGCCAGCAGTCCGCGTAGGGGGCGTTTATACGAGCAGTACTTC,TRBJ2-7,TRBD1,NA,TRBV28,15
CASRHQGGEGTEAFF,TGTGCCAGCAGACATCAGGGGGGAGAAGGGACTGAAGCTTTCTTT,TRBJ1-1,TRBD1,once,TRBV6-5,15
CASSLTGHSGNTIYF,TGTGCCAGCAGCTTAACGGGACACTCTGGAAACACCATATATTTT,TRBJ1-3,NA,NA,TRBV7-6,15
CASSLGWGQGVFF,TGTGCCAGCAGCTTAGGTTGGGGACAGGGAGTTTTCTTT,TRBJ1-1,TRBD1,NA,TRBV11-2,13
CASSPFPSGVDIQYF,TGTGCCAGCAGTCCGTTCCCTAGCGGAGTTGACATTCAGTACTTC,TRBJ2-4,TRBD2,NA,TRBV28,15
CASSLTTERVYNEQFF,TGTGCCAGCAGCTTAACCACGGAGAGGGTATACAATGAGCAGTTCTTC,TRBJ2-1,NA,NA,TRBV7-9,16
CASSFEGGYEQYF,TGTGCCAGCAGTTTCGAAGGGGGTTACGAGCAGTACTTC,TRBJ2-7,NA,NA,TRBV27,13
CASSLRGTSGLIIQYF,TGTGCCAGCAGCTTACGCGGGACTAGCGGGTTGATCATTCAGTACTTC,TRBJ2-4,TRBD2,NA,TRBV11-2,16
CSSSLPATGTNSYEQYF,TGTTCCAGCAGCCTCCCGGCGACAGGGACGAACTCCTACGAGCAGTACTTC,TRBJ2-7,TRBD1,NA,TRBV7-9,17
CSSSLPTGTNTEAFF,TGTTCCAGCAGCCTCCCGACGGGAACGAACACTGAAGCTTTCTTT,TRBJ1-1,NA,NA,TRBV7-9,15
CSSSLVGQGVRDQPQHF,TGTTCCAGCAGCTTAGTGGGACAGGGGGTTCGTGATCAGCCCCAGCATTTT,TRBJ1-5,TRBD1,NA,TRBV7-9,17
CASGLQADPTDTQYF,TGTGCTAGTGGTTTGCAGGCTGACCCCACAGATACGCAGTATTTT,TRBJ2-3,NA,NA,TRBV12-5,15
CASSQDTRGAQHF,TGCGCCAGCAGCCAAGATACCCGAGGAGCCCAGCATTTT,TRBJ1-5,NA,few,TRBV4-3,13
CASRFFCRQPQHF,TGTGCAAGTCGCTTCTTCTGTCGTCAGCCCCAGCATTTT,TRBJ1-5,NA,NA,TRBV12-2,13
CASSRDSGIEQYF,TGTGCCAGCAGTCGAGATAGCGGGATTGAGCAGTACTTC,TRBJ2-7,TRBD2,NA,TRBV13,13
CASSGTSGSMPYEQYF,TGTGCCAGCTCGGGGACTAGCGGGAGTATGCCCTACGAGCAGTACTTC,TRBJ2-7,TRBD2,NA,TRBV18,16
CATQGEGEGYTF,TGCGCTACCCAAGGGGAGGGGGAAGGCTACACCTTC,TRBJ1-2,NA,NA,TRBV4-1,12
CASSPILAHNEQFF,TGTGCCAGCAGTCCGATACTAGCGCACAATGAGCAGTTCTTC,TRBJ2-1,TRBD2,NA,TRBV27,14
CASSYGTSGVPYEQYF,TGTGCCAGCAGTTACGGGACTAGCGGAGTGCCCTACGAGCAGTACTTC,TRBJ2-7,TRBD2,NA,TRBV6-6,16
CASSQYPGSYNEQFF,TGTGCCAGCAGTCAATACCCAGGGTCCTACAATGAGCAGTTCTTC,TRBJ2-1,NA,NA,TRBV28,15
CASQQGVEEQYF,TGTGCCAGTCAACAGGGGGTGGAGGAGCAGTACTTC,TRBJ2-5,TRBD1,NA,TRBV28,12
CASSVANGPNYGYTF,TGTGCCAGCAGCGTAGCTAATGGGCCTAACTATGGCTACACCTTC,TRBJ1-2,NA,NA,TRBV9,15
CASSFVSSEYNEQFF,TGTGCCAGCAGCTTCGTGAGTAGCGAATACAATGAGCAGTTCTTC,TRBJ2-1,NA,NA,TRBV5-5,15
CASSPGGRTEAFF,TGTGCCAGCAGCCCTGGGGGCAGAACTGAAGCTTTCTTT,TRBJ1-1,NA,few,TRBV5-6,13
CASTLLGPGVHNEQFF,TGTGCCAGCACATTACTAGGTCCAGGCGTTCACAATGAGCAGTTCTTC,TRBJ2-1,NA,NA,TRBV27,16
CASSQDVMSSGSNEQFF,TGCGCCAGCAGCCAAGATGTTATGTCTAGCGGGAGCAATGAGCAGTTCTTC,TRBJ2-1,TRBD2,NA,TRBV4-1,17
CASSGLAGVPEQFF,TGTGCCAGCAGCGGGCTAGCGGGAGTTCCTGAGCAGTTCTTC,TRBJ2-1,TRBD2,NA,TRBV25-1,14
CASSPRTENTGELFF,TGTGCCAGCTCACCACGGACAGAGAACACCGGGGAGCTGTTTTTT,TRBJ2-2,NA,NA,TRBV18,15
CASSPSGLTPYEQYF,TGTGCCAGCAGCCCGAGCGGACTTACCCCCTACGAGCAGTACTTC,TRBJ2-7,NA,NA,TRBV5-6,15
CASSAGIVGNTIYF,TGTGCCAGCAGCGCAGGGATCGTTGGAAACACCATATATTTT,TRBJ1-3,NA,NA,TRBV9,14
CASSQMVALGQGEGHTEAFF,TGCGCCAGCAGCCAAATGGTGGCTCTAGGACAAGGGGAGGGGCACACTGAAGCTTTCTTT,TRBJ1-1,NA,NA,TRBV4-1,20
CATLAGATYEQYF,TGTGCCACCTTGGCGGGAGCAACCTACGAGCAGTACTTC,TRBJ2-7,TRBD2,NA,TRBV15,13
CSGGQGMDTGELFF,TGCAGCGGCGGACAGGGAATGGACACCGGGGAGCTGTTTTTT,TRBJ2-2,TRBD1,NA,TRBV29-1,14
CASSQRAFSYNEQFF,TGCGCCAGCAGCCAACGAGCATTCTCCTACAATGAGCAGTTCTTC,TRBJ2-1,NA,NA,TRBV4-3,15
CASSLKQGQETQYF,TGTGCCAGCAGCTTAAAACAGGGGCAAGAGACCCAGTACTTC,TRBJ2-5,TRBD1,NA,TRBV5-4,14